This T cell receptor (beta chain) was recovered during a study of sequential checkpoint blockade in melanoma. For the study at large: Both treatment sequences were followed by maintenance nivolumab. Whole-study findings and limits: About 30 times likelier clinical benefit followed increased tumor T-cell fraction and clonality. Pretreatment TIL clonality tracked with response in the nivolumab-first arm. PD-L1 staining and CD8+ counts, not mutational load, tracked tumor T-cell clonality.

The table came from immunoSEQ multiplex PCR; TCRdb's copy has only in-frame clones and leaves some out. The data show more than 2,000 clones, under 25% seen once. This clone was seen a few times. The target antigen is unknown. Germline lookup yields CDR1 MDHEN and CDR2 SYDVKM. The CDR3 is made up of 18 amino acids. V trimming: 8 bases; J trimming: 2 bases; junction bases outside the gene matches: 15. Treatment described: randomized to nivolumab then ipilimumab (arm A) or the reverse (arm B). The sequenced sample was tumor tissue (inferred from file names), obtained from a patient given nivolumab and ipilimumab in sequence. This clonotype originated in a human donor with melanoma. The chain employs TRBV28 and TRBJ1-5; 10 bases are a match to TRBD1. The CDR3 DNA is TGTGCCAGCCTGCTACATTCGAGGGGGACAGGGGGCAATCAGCCCCAGCATTTT. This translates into CASLLHSRGTGGNQPQHF.